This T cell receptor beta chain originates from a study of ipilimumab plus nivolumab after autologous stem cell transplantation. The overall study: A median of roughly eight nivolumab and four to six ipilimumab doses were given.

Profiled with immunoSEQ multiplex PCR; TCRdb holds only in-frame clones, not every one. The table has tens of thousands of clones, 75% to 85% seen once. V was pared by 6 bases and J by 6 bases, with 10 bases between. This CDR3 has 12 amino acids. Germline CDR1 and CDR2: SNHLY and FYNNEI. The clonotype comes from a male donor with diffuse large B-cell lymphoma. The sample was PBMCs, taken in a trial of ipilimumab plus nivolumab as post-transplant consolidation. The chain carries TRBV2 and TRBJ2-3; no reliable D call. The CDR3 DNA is TGTGCCAGCAGCTCCACTCGGGATACGCAGTATTTT. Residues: CASSSTRDTQYF.